This T cell receptor beta chain was documented in a study of blood T cell repertoires in COVID-19. As for the study in general: Samples came from the United States, Italy and Spain, spanning acute and convalescent COVID-19. In each case, the material was cDNA or gDNA derived from T cells, B-cell-depleted T cells, or PBMCs.

In the source study's methods: Nucleated cell counts were estimated from reference gene primer amplification. This table comes from immunoSEQ multiplex PCR, and its TCRdb copy is limited to in-frame clones, with some not included. The V and J calls and clone size are taken from that table; D and trimming were inferred from the DNA. Here the sample spans 45,000 to 55,000 clones, 75% to 95% being singletons. The clonotype was recovered from a woman in her 40s with active COVID-19. The sample consisted of peripheral blood.

The CDR3, as DNA: TGTGCCAGCAGCTTTCAGGGCCCTAAAGAGACCCAGTACTTC. Translating gives CASSFQGPKETQYF. The V call is TRBV7-9, the J call TRBJ2-5; D perhaps matches TRBD1 (5 bases). CDR3 size: 14 residues. The V end lost 3 bases, the J end lost 3 bases, and 11 bases lay between the germline ends. Germline CDR1 SEHNR, CDR2 FQNEAQ (reference sequence).